Below, 22 T cell receptor beta chains from the same sample are listed, as sequenced in a study of T cell repertoires in cytomegalovirus infection. Which antigens these TCRs recognize remains unknown. TCRdb redid the calling of the reads with MiXCR, one entry per CDR3 protein. Of roughly 730,000 distinct CDR3 sequences in the sample, around a third were seen once. The material sequenced was cultured PBMCs, taken from culture after CMV antigen stimulation. These receptors all stem from a human donor in good health (CMV status not recorded). Some clones in this sample may be carry-over from other donors' samples.

The J gene is TRBJ2-1, the V gene TRBV7-9; possible D gene TRBD2, 5 bases. Germline CDR1 and CDR2: SEHNR and FQNEAQ (reference sequence). Between the trimmed V and J ends, which lost 5 bases and 12 bases, there was a span of 17 bases. The CDR3 totals 13 residues. The CDR3 DNA reads TGTGCCAGCAGCCAGAGCGACGTAAGCGGGCAGTTCTTC. Translation: CASSQSDVSGQFF.

This clonotype has more than one count but fewer than ten. V and J are TRBV12-3 or TRBV12-4 and TRBJ2-1; 8 bases align to TRBD1. V lost 5 bases to trimming and J lost 6 bases; unmatched junction nucleotides: 6. This CDR3 contains 14 residues. As DNA, the CDR3 is TGTGCCAGCAGTCTAGACAGGGGACGCAATGAGCAGTTCTTC. Its translation: CASSLDRGRNEQFF.

This clonotype was detected ten times or more. The rearrangement links TRBV7-8 to TRBJ1-6, with unresolved D. V lost 2 bases, J lost 0 bases, and 23 bases lay in between. The germline V gene has CDR1 SGHVS and CDR2 FQNEAQ. There are 21 residues in the CDR3. The CDR3 DNA is TGTGCCAGCAGCTTACGCGCCAACAGTGGGGTTCTCAGCTCCTATAATTCACCCCTCCACTTT. Amino acid sequence: CASSLRANSGVLSSYNSPLHF.

A word on this clonotype: With a much larger clone just one base away, this may be a read error. The chain is built from TRBV7-2 and TRBJ2-3; D ambiguous. Trimming removed 5 bases at V and 3 bases at J, with 15 bases between. The germline gives CDR1 SGHTA, CDR2 FQGNSA. The CDR3 consists of 15 residues. The CDR3 loop is CASSQWLYETDTQYF. CDR3 nucleotides: TGTGCCAGCAGCCAATGGCTCTACGAGACAGATACGCAGTATTTT.

The chain couples TRBV20-1 to TRBJ1-5, with 8 bases aligning to TRBD1. The CDR3 runs 14 residues. The germline V gene has CDR1 DFQATT and CDR2 SNEGSKA (reference sequence). The ends lost 6 bases at V and 5 bases at J; junction bases unmatched: 9. CDR3 sequence reads: CSATPLDRDQPQHF. The CDR3, as DNA: TGCAGTGCAACACCCCTGGACAGGGATCAGCCCCAGCATTTT.

This sequence joins TRBV5-1 and TRBJ1-4, with 7 bases identical to TRBD1. V shed 3 bases and J 0 bases; nucleotides not matched to a gene: 5. The CDR3 runs 16 residues. Germline V gene data show CDR1 as SGHRS and CDR2 as YFSETQ. The chain's CDR3 is CASSSGTAATNEKLFF. The CDR3 bases are TGCGCCAGCAGCTCCGGGACAGCTGCAACTAATGAAAAACTGTTTTTT.

There are a few counts of this clonotype. This chain uses TRBV11-2 with TRBJ1-6, with no clear D. Trimming removed 5 bases from V and 7 bases from J, with 6 bases in between. Per germline, CDR1 SGHAT and CDR2 FQNNGV. CDR3 size: 12 residues. CDR3 residues: CASSTQNSPLHF. The CDR3 DNA follows: TGTGCCAGCAGCACTCAGAATTCACCCCTCCACTTT. The variable domain in full, completed from reference TRBV11-2 and TRBJ1-6, reads EAGVAQSPRYKIIEKRQSVAFWCNPISGHATLYWYQQILGQGPKLLIQFQNNGVVDDSQLPKDRFSAERLKGVDSTLKIQPAKLEDSAVYLCASSTQNSPLHFGNGTRLTVT.

At least ten counts were recorded for this clonotype. V is TRBV7-9 and J is TRBJ2-5; no reliable D call. The CDR3 is 14 amino acids. Between the trimmed V and J ends, which lost 8 bases and 0 bases, there was a span of 13 bases. Per germline, CDR1 SEHNR and CDR2 FQNEAQ (reference sequence). CDR3 in DNA: TGTGCCAGCGGAACCCCCGGTTACCAAGAGACCCAGTACTTC. It is translated as CASGTPGYQETQYF.

The rearrangement uses TRBV20-1 and TRBJ2-3, with D possibly TRBD2 on 5 matching bases. The V end lost 1 base, the J end lost 0 bases, and 11 bases lay between the germline ends. CDR3 size: 15 residues. Germline-derived CDR1 and CDR2 are DFQATT and SNEGSKA (reference sequence). Here the CDR3 reads CSARVAGASTDTQYF. The CDR3 DNA is TGCAGTGCTAGAGTGGCGGGCGCTAGCACAGATACGCAGTATTTT.

This clonotype was picked up a small number of times. V is TRBV20-1 and J is TRBJ2-7; no clear D gene. The CDR3 sequence is 15 residues long. CDR1 is DFQATT and CDR2 is SNEGSKA in the germline V gene (reference sequence). The germline V and J ends were trimmed by 5 bases and 2 bases, with 19 bases remaining between them. The CDR3 protein is CSAPPRVGSTYEQYF. The CDR3 DNA reads TGCAGTGCTCCCCCCCGGGTAGGGTCAACCTACGAGCAGTACTTC.

V usage is TRBV4-1 and J usage is TRBJ2-2; 9 nucleotides agree with TRBD2. The CDR3 contains 16 residues. V was clipped by 0 bases and J by 6 bases; unmatched bases: 5. The V gene's germline CDR1 is MGHRA and CDR2 YSYEKL. The CDR3: CASSQEAGGHAGELFF. The CDR3 DNA is TGCGCCAGCAGCCAAGAGGCGGGGGGGCACGCCGGGGAGCTGTTTTTT.

This clonotype was detected a few times. The chain joins TRBV7-8 to TRBJ1-5, with D possibly being TRBD1 (5 bases). The V gene's germline CDR1 is SGHVS and CDR2 FQNEAQ. The CDR3 is 18 amino acids. Between the trimmed V and J ends, which lost 2 bases and 4 bases, there was a span of 21 bases. CDR3: CASSLNGGGGGWNQPQHF. The CDR3 nucleotides are TGTGCCAGCAGCTTAAATGGTGGCGGTGGGGGGTGGAATCAGCCCCAGCATTTT.

V is TRBV19 and J is TRBJ1-5, with D tentatively TRBD1 (5 bases). Trimming stripped 4 bases from V and 4 bases from J, with 14 bases between. The CDR3 spans 15 residues. The germline V gene has CDR1 LNHDA and CDR2 SQIVND (reference sequence). This CDR3 reads CASSTDIFRNQPQHF. Written as DNA, the CDR3 is TGTGCCAGTAGTACGGACATTTTTCGTAATCAGCCCCAGCATTTT.

The chain employs TRBV5-6 and TRBJ2-7; 7 bases are a match to TRBD2. Germline V lookup: CDR1 SGHDT, CDR2 YYEEEE. With 1 base clipped from V and 3 bases from J, the junction kept 7 bases outside the gene matches. The CDR3 length is 15 residues. Here the CDR3 reads CASSLFGGEDYEQYF. DNA of the CDR3: TGTGCCAGCAGCTTGTTTGGGGGGGAAGACTACGAGCAGTACTTC. Together with reference TRBV5-6 and TRBJ2-7, the CDR3 gives the full variable domain: DAGVTQSPTHLIKTRGQQVTLRCSPKSGHDTVSWYQQALGQGPQFIFQYYEEEERQRGNFPDRFSGHQFPNYSSELNVNALLLGDSALYLCASSLFGGEDYEQYFGPGTRLTVT.

This rearrangement joins TRBV5-4 to TRBJ2-7, with TRBD1 identical over 8 bases. The V and J ends lost 4 bases and 3 bases, in that order; junction bases with no gene match: 12. Germline lookup yields CDR1 SGHNT and CDR2 YYREEE (reference sequence). The CDR3 runs 16 residues. The CDR3 is CASSPARDRRLYEQYF. In DNA, the CDR3 is TGTGCCAGCAGCCCAGCACGGGACAGGAGACTCTACGAGCAGTACTTC.

This clonotype was counted between two and nine times. V gene TRBV19 combines with J gene TRBJ1-1, with a tentative D call TRBD1 (6 bases). This CDR3 has 15 residues. V lost 8 bases and J 2 bases, leaving 18 bases between the germline ends. Germline V lookup: CDR1 LNHDA, CDR2 SQIVND (reference sequence). CDR3 DNA: TGTGCCAGTCATTCCGGGGGGGGCCATAACACTGAAGCTTTCTTT. This codes for CASHSGGGHNTEAFF.

This clonotype has a handful of counts. The rearrangement links TRBV7-8 to TRBJ2-3; possible D gene TRBD2, 5 bases. The CDR3 is 14 amino acids. V was trimmed by 5 bases and J by 3 bases, leaving 12 bases between them. Germline values: CDR1 SGHVS, CDR2 FQNEAQ. CDR3 in DNA: TGTGCCAGCAGCGGGCGCGGGCGGACAGATACGCAGTATTTT. Encoded protein: CASSGRGRTDTQYF.

The chain employs TRBV6-6 and TRBJ1-1; no definite D call. Trimming shortened V by 0 bases and J by 1 base, and 9 bases separated the two germline ends. Germline CDR1 and CDR2: MNHNY and SVGAGI (reference sequence). This CDR3 comprises 15 residues. The CDR3 here is CASSYSMVSNTEAFF. The CDR3, as DNA: TGTGCCAGCAGTTACTCGATGGTGTCGAACACTGAAGCTTTCTTT.

The CDR3 DNA reads as TGCAGTGCTGGGGGACCGAGCACAGATACGCAGTATTTT. This encodes CSAGGPSTDTQYF. The chain employs TRBV20-1 and TRBJ2-3, with D tentatively TRBD1 or TRBD2 (5 bases each). The CDR3 runs 13 residues. Germline V gives CDR1 DFQATT, CDR2 SNEGSKA (reference sequence). V gave up 5 bases and J gave up 0 bases, with 9 bases separating them.

The DNA of the CDR3 is TGTGCCAGCAGCCGAGGCCGAGCGGGGGGGCGAATGGGCACAGATACGCAGTATTTT. Translation: CASSRGRAGGRMGTDTQYF. The rearrangement links TRBV7-6 to TRBJ2-3; 10 positions match TRBD2. The CDR3 runs 19 residues. CDR1 is SGHVS and CDR2 is FNYEAQ in the germline V gene. The V and J ends lost 5 bases and 1 base, in that order; junction bases with no gene match: 15.

The J gene is TRBJ1-3, the V gene TRBV6-1; perhaps TRBD1 as D (5 bases). The V gene lost 10 bases and the J gene lost 0 bases, with 16 bases spanning the gap. CDR3 length equals 15 residues. Germline V gene data show CDR1 as MNHNS and CDR2 as SASEGT. This chain's CDR3 is CATHRDLFSGNTIYF. The CDR3 bases are TGTGCCACCCACCGGGACTTATTCTCTGGAAACACCATATATTTT.

This clonotype was observed a few times. This chain joins TRBV4-1 and TRBJ2-2, with 10 bases matching TRBD1. V lost 3 bases and J lost 5; bases outside the gene matches: 18. The germline gives CDR1 MGHRA, CDR2 YSYEKL. The CDR3 has 20 residues. CDR3 in amino acids: CASSHSRGRDRGQGTGELFF. The CDR3 nucleotides read TGCGCCAGCAGCCACTCCCGTGGGCGGGACAGGGGCCAAGGTACCGGGGAGCTGTTTTTT.